This T cell receptor beta chain was documented in a study of blood T cell repertoires in COVID-19. Original data processing: Estimation of nucleated cell counts relied on the amplification of reference gene primers. Sequenced by immunoSEQ multiplex PCR; TCRdb stores in-frame clones only, minus some. For V, J and clone size, that table is used; D and trimming come from the DNA. The sample lists 300,000 to 350,000 clones, roughly 87% occurring once. Germline V gene sequence: CDR1 SGHTA, CDR2 FQGTGA. This CDR3 comprises 14 residues. The V end was cut by 5 bases, the J end by 2 bases, with 11 bases between.

Material: peripheral blood. The clonotype originates from a woman aged 60 to 75 with COVID-19, enrolled during active disease. The chain combines TRBV7-3 with TRBJ2-3; tentative D call: TRBD1 (5 bases). CDR3 sequence: CASSPGHHTDTQYF. The CDR3, as DNA: TGTGCCAGCAGCCCCGGACATCACACAGATACGCAGTATTTT.